A single sample is the source of the 22 T cell receptor beta chains below, sequenced in a study of blood T cells in healthy people across ages. The authors ran a second PCR of roughly 6 to 11 cycles using a sample-barcoded 5' primer and a J-beta primer mix. TCRdb independently ran MiXCR on the 5' RACE reads; one entry per CDR3 protein. This sample has around 2 million distinct CDR3 sequences; approximately 39% occur once, and the top ten carry about 23%. Sequenced: blood. All receptors derive from a human donor in good health.

The chain has TRBV15 and TRBJ2-1, with 10 nucleotides matching TRBD1. The CDR3 contains 17 residues. V lost 0 bases and J lost 5; bases outside the gene matches: 7. Germline V lookup: CDR1 LNHNV, CDR2 YYDKDF (reference sequence). The CDR3 DNA is TGTGCCACCAGCAGAGAGACAGGGGGCGCGCCTGACAATGAGCAGTTCTTC. Amino acids: CATSRETGGAPDNEQFF.

The chain recombines TRBV29-1 with TRBJ2-7; 10 nucleotides align to TRBD1. The junction had 6 bases not matched to a gene; V was cut back by 4 bases and J by 6 bases. This CDR3 has 13 amino acids. Germline V lookup: CDR1 SQVTM, CDR2 ANQGSEA. The CDR3 spells CSVVTGGQGEQYF. The CDR3, as DNA: TGCAGCGTTGTGACAGGGGGCCAGGGCGAGCAGTACTTC.

The chain has TRBV7-2 and TRBJ2-1; D call uncertain. V lost 2 bases and J lost 6, with 14 bases in between. The length of the CDR3 is 15 residues. Germline V gene sequence: CDR1 SGHTA, CDR2 FQGNSA. CDR3 loop: CASSLNKPTANEQFF. CDR3 DNA sequence: TGTGCCAGCAGCTTAAACAAACCCACAGCCAATGAGCAGTTCTTC.

This clonotype has ten or more counts. The chain recombines TRBV6-4 with TRBJ2-3, with D perhaps TRBD2 (5 bases). V lost 5 bases, J lost 6 bases, and 12 bases lay in between. This CDR3 is built from 13 residues. Germline CDR1 reads MRHNA; CDR2 reads SNTAGT. Written as DNA, the CDR3 is TGTGCCAGCAGTCGGACCGAGGGTGATACGCAGTATTTT. Amino acid sequence: CASSRTEGDTQYF.

The V and J genes are TRBV7-3 and TRBJ1-1; maybe TRBD1 (6 bases). The CDR3 contains 14 residues. CDR1 is SGHTA, CDR2 FQGTGA, per germline. V lost 0 bases and J 12 bases, leaving 17 bases between the germline ends. CDR3 coding DNA: TGTGCCAGCAGCTTAACGAACGCCGGGGGCCCATCTTTCTTT. It translates to CASSLTNAGGPSFF.

With respect to this clonotype: A much larger clone lies one base from this, so it may be a read error. The rearrangement links TRBV29-1 to TRBJ2-7, with D possibly TRBD2 on 5 matching bases. V shed 7 bases and J shed 1 base, with 14 bases lying between them. Germline V CDR1 and CDR2: SQVTM, ANQGSEA. The CDR3 is 13 amino acids. The CDR3 region is CSAAGRQSYEQYF. The CDR3 DNA reads TGCAGCGCTGCGGGTAGGCAGTCCTACGAGCAGTACTTC.

This chain joins TRBV5-1 and TRBJ1-6, with 10 bases that match TRBD1. Per germline, CDR1 SGHRS and CDR2 YFSETQ. CDR3 length equals 16 residues. V dropped 4 bases and J dropped 9; count of bases not matched to a gene: 10. CDR3 sequence: CASSTAPDRGTSPLHF. The CDR3 region has the DNA TGCGCCAGCAGCACGGCCCCGGACAGGGGGACTTCACCCCTCCACTTT.

The rearrangement links TRBV3-1 to TRBJ2-1; TRBD1 matches at 7 bases. There are 15 residues in the CDR3. Germline V CDR1 and CDR2: LGHDT, YNNKEL (reference sequence). Losses at the gene ends were 4 bases for V and 2 bases for J; bases not matched to a gene: 5. The CDR3 here is CASSRSTGPYNEQFF. CDR3 bases: TGTGCCAGCAGCCGTTCGACAGGGCCCTACAATGAGCAGTTCTTC.

This clonotype was observed a handful of times. This chain uses TRBV11-3 with TRBJ2-5; 14 bases are a match to TRBD2. V was clipped by 7 bases and J by 2 bases; unmatched bases: 9. The CDR3 runs to 17 residues. Germline-derived CDR1 and CDR2 are SGHNT and YENEEA. CDR3 amino acids: CASIPGLAGEGQETQYF. The CDR3, as DNA: TGTGCCAGCATCCCGGGACTAGCGGGGGAGGGACAAGAGACCCAGTACTTC.

This chain uses TRBV7-2 with TRBJ1-5; D is ambiguous. The CDR3 runs 15 residues. Germline V lookup: CDR1 SGHTA, CDR2 FQGNSA. V shed 5 bases and J shed 1 base, with 12 bases lying between them. As DNA, the CDR3 is TGTGCCAGCAGCGTACGAGGGTTCAGCAATCAGCCCCAGCATTTT. Its translation: CASSVRGFSNQPQHF.

The rearrangement joins TRBV28 to TRBJ2-5; D not resolved. Germline V gives CDR1 MDHEN, CDR2 SYDVKM. Trimming took 7 bases from V and 1 from J, leaving 13 bases between them. This CDR3 region has 14 residues. The CDR3 region is CASKTLGGQETQYF. The CDR3 bases are TGTGCCAGCAAGACCTTGGGCGGCCAAGAGACCCAGTACTTC.

This sequence joins TRBV13 and TRBJ1-4; D not certain. Germline CDR1 PRHDT, CDR2 FYEKMQ (reference sequence). Trimming left V 3 bases short and J 0 bases short, with 5 bases between. This CDR3 spans 14 amino acids. CDR3 amino acids: CASSFYATNEKLFF. The CDR3 DNA reads as TGTGCCAGCAGCTTCTATGCAACTAATGAAAAACTGTTTTTT.

This chain links TRBV7-3 with TRBJ2-5; a weak D match, TRBD2 (6 bases). Matching the DNA end better, TRBJ2-7 makes the J call doubtful. CDR3 size: 15 residues. Germline V CDR1 and CDR2: SGHTA, FQGTGA. CDR3 amino acids: CASSLIGGRGNEQYF. For the CDR3, the DNA is TGTGCCAGCAGCTTAATAGGAGGCCGGGGGAACGAGCAGTACTTC.

The V and J genes are TRBV24-1 and TRBJ2-3; unclear D gene. Trimming pared 3 bases from V and 1 base from J, leaving 7 bases between. The CDR3 runs 14 residues. Germline V gives CDR1 KGHDR, CDR2 SFDVKD. The CDR3 DNA follows: TGTGCCACCAGTGATCCGGGCCGCACAGATACGCAGTATTTT. Encoded protein: CATSDPGRTDTQYF.

This clonotype turned up a few times. The chain is built from TRBV7-9 and TRBJ1-5, with D uncertain. Germline V lookup: CDR1 SEHNR, CDR2 FQNEAQ (reference sequence). V shed 3 bases and J shed 13 bases, with 13 bases lying between them. CDR3 size: 12 residues. In nucleotides, the CDR3 is TGTGCCAGCAGCTTGATTGGTGAGATTCAGCATTTT. This gives the protein CASSLIGEIQHF. The variable domain in full, with the rest retrieved from reference TRBV7-9 and TRBJ1-5, is DTGVSQNPRHKITKRGQNVTFRCDPISEHNRLYWYRQTLGQGPEFLTYFQNEAQLEKSRLLSDRFSAERPKGSFSTLEIQRTEQGDSAMYLCASSLIGEIQHFGDGTRLSIL.

The chain couples TRBV7-2 to TRBJ1-1; a possible D gene is TRBD1 (5 bases). Trimming took off 10 bases at V and 1 base at J, with 16 bases between the two ends. The germline gives CDR1 SGHTA, CDR2 FQGNSA. The CDR3 totals 14 residues. CDR3 amino acids: CATQMTDPNTEAFF. The CDR3 DNA is TGTGCCACCCAAATGACAGACCCGAACACTGAAGCTTTCTTT.

This clonotype has more than one count but fewer than ten. The chain combines TRBV28 with TRBJ2-7, with 7 positions matching TRBD1. The CDR3 consists of 16 residues. Germline V lookup: CDR1 MDHEN, CDR2 SYDVKM. V lost 6 bases to trimming and J lost 0 bases; unmatched junction nucleotides: 11. CDR3 nucleotides: TGTGCCAGCAGCACCGAGACAGGGTGGTCCTCCTACGAGCAGTACTTC. This sequence encodes CASSTETGWSSYEQYF.

This clonotype was picked up a small number of times. The V and J genes are TRBV29-1 and TRBJ1-1; D uncertain. The V gene's germline CDR1 is SQVTM and CDR2 ANQGSEA. Deletions cut 6 bases from V and 1 base from J, with 9 bases between. The CDR3 spans 12 residues. DNA for the CDR3: TGCAGCGTCGCTTACGGGAACACTGAAGCTTTCTTT. It encodes CSVAYGNTEAFF.

The chain carries TRBV7-6 and TRBJ2-4; possibly TRBD1 or TRBD2 for D (5 bases each). CDR1 SGHVS and CDR2 FNYEAQ come from the germline V gene. CDR3 size: 11 residues. With 1 base removed from V and 15 bases from J, the gap between germline ends came to 10 bases. In DNA form, the CDR3 reads TGTGCCAGCAGCTTAGAAGGGACGCCGTACTTC. The encoded protein is CASSLEGTPYF.

This rearrangement joins TRBV15 to TRBJ2-3; 8 bases are a match to TRBD1. The CDR3 spans 14 residues. After removal of 7 bases from V and 4 bases from J, the junction contained 7 bases not matched to a gene. CDR1 and CDR2 (germline): LNHNV, YYDKDF (reference sequence). The CDR3 sequence is CATTPDRAADTQYF. CDR3 nucleotides: TGTGCCACCACCCCGGACAGGGCCGCAGATACGCAGTATTTT. The complete variable domain, with remaining parts taken from reference TRBV15 and TRBJ2-3, reads DAMVIQNPRYQVTQFGKPVTLSCSQTLNHNVMYWYQQKSSQAPKLLFHYYDKDFNNEADTPDNFQSRRPNTSFCFLDIRSPGLGDTAMYLCATTPDRAADTQYFGPGTRLTVL.

The V gene is TRBV21-1, the J gene TRBJ2-6; the table's D gene call, TRBD1, was not cross checked with the DNA. TRBV21-1 is assigned pseudogene status. The CDR3 covers 19 residues. CDR3 loop: CASSKALWQGAYGANVLTF. DNA of the CDR3: TGTGCCAGCAGCAAAGCGCTTTGGCAGGGGGCCTACGGGGCCAACGTCCTGACTTTC.

This clonotype appeared a few times. The J gene is TRBJ1-1, the V gene TRBV20-1; a possible D gene is TRBD1 (6 bases). The V gene lost 2 bases and the J gene lost 1 base, with 8 bases spanning the gap. Germline CDR1 DFQATT, CDR2 SNEGSKA (reference sequence). CDR3 length: 13 residues. DNA of the CDR3: TGCAGTGCTAGACGGGACACGAACACTGAAGCTTTCTTT. Translation: CSARRDTNTEAFF.